This T cell receptor (beta chain) was found in a study of human T cells and chemical hapten exposure. Study in general: Sensitization employed 2% DPC on about 2 cm by about 2 cm of upper inner arm skin. How much TCR each sample yielded varied, mostly because pooled library volumes differed slightly. General observations from the study: Alopecia in all donors means immunity may differ from healthy individuals.

As to time point: patch test 1, 2 weeks after DPC sensitization. As to treatment: therapeutic diphenylcyclopropenone sensitization with weekly scalp DPC. CDR3 length: 15 residues. From germline, CDR1 is KGHSH and CDR2 LQKENI. The J segment lost 7 bases and the V segment lost 5 bases, leaving 10 bases of the junction unmatched. This clonotype was seen a single time. Its antigen is undetermined. In TCRdb, the RACE reads were re-called with MiXCR into one record per CDR3 protein. This sample has about 360,000 distinct CDR3 sequences, with 4% to 5.5% found just once. This chain joins TRBV18 and TRBJ2-1; 8 nucleotides agree with TRBD1. The source is a woman aged 45-59 years with alopecia areata. Some clones in this sample may be carry-over from other donors' samples. This specimen was whole blood, taken in connection with sensitization to the hapten diphenylcyclopropenone (DPC). The CDR3 nucleotides are TGTGCCAGCTCAAAGCCGGGACAGGCCTCTAATGAGCAGTTCTTC. Protein sequence: CASSKPGQASNEQFF.